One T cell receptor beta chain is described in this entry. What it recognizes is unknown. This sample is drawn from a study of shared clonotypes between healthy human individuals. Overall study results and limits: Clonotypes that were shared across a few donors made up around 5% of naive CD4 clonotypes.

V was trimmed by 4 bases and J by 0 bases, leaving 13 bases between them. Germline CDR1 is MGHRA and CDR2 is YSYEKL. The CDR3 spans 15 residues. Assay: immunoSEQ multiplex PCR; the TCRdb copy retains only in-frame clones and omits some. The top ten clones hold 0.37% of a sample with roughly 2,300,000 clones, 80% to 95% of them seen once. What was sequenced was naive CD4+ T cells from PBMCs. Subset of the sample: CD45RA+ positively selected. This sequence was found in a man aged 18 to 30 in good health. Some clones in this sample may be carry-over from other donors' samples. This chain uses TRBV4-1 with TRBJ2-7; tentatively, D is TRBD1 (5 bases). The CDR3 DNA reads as TGCGCCAGCAGCCGCACAGGCAAATCCTCCTACGAGCAGTACTTC. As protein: CASSRTGKSSYEQYF.